This T cell receptor beta chain came from a study of blood T cell repertoires in COVID-19. In the study overall: Acute-phase and convalescent COVID-19 samples originated in the United States, Italy and Spain. PBMCs, B-cell-depleted T cells, or T cells were the source of the cDNA or gDNA that made up the material.

Original processing methods: Amplification from reference gene primers served as the basis for estimated nucleated cell counts. TCRdb keeps only in-frame clones here, not all; method: immunoSEQ multiplex PCR. V, J and clone size reflect that table, while D and trimming were determined from the DNA. The table includes hundreds of thousands of clones, 87% detected once. V lost 10 bases and J lost 4, with 11 bases in between. This CDR3 contains 11 residues. In germline, CDR1 is MDHEN, CDR2 SYDVKM. The sequence was obtained from a woman aged 40 to 50 who had recovered from COVID-19. V is TRBV28 and J is TRBJ2-7; tentatively, D is TRBD2 (6 bases). Sequenced: peripheral blood. The CDR3 is CATQEGYEQYF. CDR3 nucleotide sequence: TGTGCCACTCAGGAGGGGTACGAGCAGTACTTC. Full variable domain (rest looked up from reference TRBV28 and TRBJ2-7): DVKVTQSSRYLVKRTGEKVFLECVQDMDHENMFWYRQDPGLGLRLIYFSYDVKMKEKGDIPEGYSVSREKKERFSLILESASTNQTSMYLCATQEGYEQYFGPGTRLTVT.